This T cell receptor beta chain is drawn from a study of liver allograft versus peripheral blood T cells. The wider study: Transplanted livers and recipients' peripheral blood had their T cell receptor repertoires compared.

The CDR3 has 14 residues. Germline V gene sequence: CDR1 MDHEN, CDR2 SYDVKM. The ends were cut back, 6 bases at V and 4 bases at J, with 15 bases in the middle. Using its own MiXCR run on the reads, TCRdb lists one record per CDR3 protein. This repertoire shows about 180 distinct CDR3 sequences, about 21% found once; its top ten account for 65% to 70%. Findings of the study overall: Liver allografts reportedly held T cell receptor repertoires unlike those in peripheral blood.

This clonotype is categorized as medium-sized. What it binds is not known. The chain links TRBV28 to TRBJ1-2; D is perhaps TRBD1 (6 bases). This clonotype was obtained from a human patient who had a liver transplant. Some T cells may be transferred from the graft donor. CDR3 in amino acids: CASRSDTGLYGYTF. CDR3 bases: TGTGCCAGCAGGTCTGACACAGGGCTCTATGGCTACACCTTC.